Included here is one T cell receptor beta chain sequence, with context. The antigen this receptor binds is unknown. No per-base quality is available; no much larger clone lies one base away. This specimen belongs to a study of T cell repertoires in cytomegalovirus infection (dated 2019 in TCRdb). Broadly, across the study: The peptide stimulations were aimed at well-studied HLA-B-restricted epitopes as well as recently identified HLA-C-restricted CMV epitopes, whose presentation resists viral immunomodulation. Donor HLA type was relevant to the analysis, as public TCR beta signatures indicated carriage of CMV infection together with the matching HLA type. Results and caveats for the whole study, not just this receptor: The ex vivo response was dominated by HLA-C-restricted CMV-specific TCR beta clonotypes, and the single most frequent clonotype in two of eight donors was supplied by these HLA-C-restricted clonotypes. Cumulative frequency of public TCR beta family members discriminated carriers of CMV infection plus the relevant HLA type in this cohort and an independent roughly 330-donor cohort.

For CDR1 and CDR2, the germline V gene lists SNHLY and FYNNEI. Ends trimmed: V by 5 bases, J by 7 bases; bases unmatched to a gene: 8. Reading from cysteine to phenylalanine, the CDR3 counts 16 amino acids. Just the 48-base CDR3 DNA is kept, in frame starting at base 1. The instrument given in TCRdb is Illumina HiSeq 1500. The raw public data were reprocessed by TCRdb itself: fastp quality trimming at Q25, MiXCR clonotype calling, in-frame beta chains only. Duplicate CDR3 protein sequences are folded into a single record with the most common DNA and genes. In this sample the table shows approximately 770,000 distinct CDR3 sequences, about 28% of which occur a single time. The ten largest clonotypes hold about an eighth of the sample. What this sample's treatment or condition label stands for: in vitro stimulation with specific CMV peptide epitopes to enrich CMV-specific T cells.

This clonotype originated in a human donor in good health (CMV status not recorded). Some clones in this sample may be carry-over from other donors' samples. This chain is built from TRBV2 and TRBJ1-6; a stretch of 10 junction bases matches TRBD1. Sequenced here: cultured CD8+ T cells from PBMCs, sampled from culture after CMV antigen stimulation. The CDR3 has the sequence CASSKDRGRHNSPLHF. The bases read TGTGCCAGCAGTAAAGACAGGGGGCGCCACAATTCACCCCTCCACTTT.